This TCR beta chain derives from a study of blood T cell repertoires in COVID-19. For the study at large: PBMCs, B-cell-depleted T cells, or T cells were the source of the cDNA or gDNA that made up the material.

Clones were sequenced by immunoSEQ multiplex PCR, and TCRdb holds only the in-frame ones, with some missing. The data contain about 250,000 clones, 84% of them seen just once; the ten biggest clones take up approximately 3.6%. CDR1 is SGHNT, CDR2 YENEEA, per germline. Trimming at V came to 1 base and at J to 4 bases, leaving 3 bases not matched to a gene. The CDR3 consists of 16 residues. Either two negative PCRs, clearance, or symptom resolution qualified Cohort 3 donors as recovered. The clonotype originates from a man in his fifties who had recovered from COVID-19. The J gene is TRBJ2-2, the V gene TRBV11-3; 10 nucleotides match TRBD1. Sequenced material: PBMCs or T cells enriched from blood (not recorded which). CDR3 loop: CASSLGQGAPTGELFF. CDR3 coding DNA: TGTGCCAGCAGCTTAGGACAGGGGGCGCCCACCGGGGAGCTGTTTTTT.